This T cell receptor beta chain derives from a study of blood T cell repertoires in COVID-19. Measured with immunoSEQ multiplex PCR; TCRdb has only the in-frame clones, and not every one. The profile covers about 75,000 clones, with 70% to 90% appearing a single time and under 6.5% taken by the ten largest. The CDR3 is made up of 14 amino acids. Germline V CDR1 and CDR2: KGHSH, LQKENI. The trim removed 4 bases at V and 9 bases at J, leaving 8 bases unmatched. Sequenced: peripheral blood. The clonotype comes from a man older than 75 with COVID-19, enrolled during active disease. V usage is TRBV18 and J usage is TRBJ2-1; 8 positions agree with TRBD1. In DNA, the CDR3 is TGTGCCAGCTCACGGATACAGGGGGATGGTGAGCAGTTCTTC. It is translated as CASSRIQGDGEQFF.